This T cell receptor (beta chain) emerged from a study of blood T cell repertoires in COVID-19. Original methodology: Nucleated cell number was recorded as an estimate derived from reference gene primer amplification. The assay was immunoSEQ multiplex PCR, and TCRdb's table has in-frame clones only and misses some. V, J and clone size were drawn from that table, and D and trimming were deduced from the DNA. The sample consists of fewer than 35,000 clones, around 93% of them appearing once. The receptor was isolated from a human donor with active COVID-19. The donor label of this sample is uncertain. Sequencing input: peripheral blood.

The CDR3 reads CSVTRGQNTEAFF. The CDR3 DNA follows: TGCAGCGTGACCAGGGGGCAGAACACTGAAGCTTTCTTT. The rearrangement uses TRBV29-1 and TRBJ1-1; TRBD1 aligns across 8 bases. J was trimmed by 1 base and V by 6 bases; bases with no gene match: 4. CDR1 is SQVTM, CDR2 ANQGSEA, per germline. This CDR3 spans 13 amino acids.